This T cell receptor beta chain derives from a study of long-term antiretroviral therapy in people with HIV (dated by TCRdb to between 2020 and 2023). Context from the whole study: The earliest samples were collected roughly a decade before the 2015 WHO recommendation for immediate ART, at a time when ART was usually postponed until CD4 counts fell. Whether ART initiation and durable HIV suppression were associated with changes in peripheral blood TRB repertoire composition and diversity was tested in a retrospective serial study. The cohort contributed roughly 200 cryopreserved PBMC samples from about 29 adults with confirmed HIV infection, collected serially over a mean of roughly 6 years (range 1-12). Of the roughly 30 participants with HIV, more than 10 were female. No cross-contamination during QIAcube processing was shown when test extractions of a monoclonal T-cell line were performed alongside over 25 polyclonal samples. Findings and caveats that apply to the study as a whole: Inferences about post-ART repertoire changes were limited because no data were available on ART adherence, viral resistance or therapy changes. At every time point, the repertoire was dominated by expanded TRB clones first identified before ART initiation, although this dominance fluctuated and, in many PLHIV, declined after ART. Starting ART was linked to a significant rise in TRB diversity, yet even after long-term ART the diversity remained significantly lower than in transplant donor controls. Samples dated from 2004 to 2017, and the ART regimens used may be less effective than current ones. Since PBMC availability was limited, sequencing covered only the TCR beta chain, with no alpha chain pairing. Because cell numbers in pre-ART samples were limited, unsorted PBMC were profiled instead of sorted CD4+ and CD8+ T cells. Narrower CDR3 length ranges were observed in HIV repertoires than in controls, and an antigen-experienced repertoire with only a slight naive shift after ART was suggested by the network structure.

This clone has only one observation. The antigen it binds to is not known. Per-base qualities were not stored, and no clone one base away is much larger. Inclusion was restricted to participants for whom at least one PBMC sample before ART initiation and at least two post-ART samples were available. Every participant with HIV received treatment in the United States of America. Before DNA extraction, cryopreserved samples of about 1-10 million PBMC were thawed and washed. At the time of the earliest PBMC sample for each participant with HIV, ages ranged from roughly 23 to 55 years. PBMC samples were contributed by each participant from 1-4 timepoints before ART initiation and 2-8 timepoints after ART initiation, with a median of 7 samples. Serial HIV viral load, CD4+ T-cell count, ART history and demographic data were obtained for every participant. A Qiagen kit on a QIAcube was used to extract genomic DNA from unsorted PBMC, with samples processed in batches of 12.

Including cysteine and phenylalanine, the CDR3 has 16 amino acids. Only the CDR3 DNA stays, 48 bases, in frame from base 1. Here V drops 8 bases and J drops 2 bases, and the junction holds 11 bases not matched to any gene. For CDR1 and CDR2, the germline V gene lists SNHLY and FYNNEI. The immunoSEQ hsTCRB v3.0 assay was used at survey level resolution to sequence the TRB variable region. TRB sequencing targeted a depth of about 40,000-55,000 T-cell genomes per sample. Pooled TRB libraries were sequenced on an Illumina MiSeq with a v3 150-cycle kit. The paper's data handling went like this. Repertoire analysis ran in R within a reproducible Nextflow workflow covering QC, data transformation and analysis. LymphoSeq2, an R package for exploring AIRR-Seq data, was used to implement custom analyses. After excluding a few samples that yielded fewer than 5000 total TRB sequences, 150 to 200 HIV repertoires remained for analysis. Among the 180 to 200 HIV repertoires that were kept, 59 were collected before ART initiation and roughly 130 were collected after ART initiation. Each repertoire was downsampled to 5000 TRB nucleotide sequences, and summary statistics were averaged across 100 downsampling iterations. TRB sequences were retained for analysis only if CDR3 regions of at least seven amino acids were present. Diversity was assessed using a clonality score derived from Shannon entropy and using the Gini coefficient. In the repertoire networks, any two of the top 5000 CDR3 amino acid sequences were linked whenever the two sequences differed by an edit distance of one. Antigen specificity groups and MHC restriction were predicted for TRB CDR3 amino acid sequences with GLIPH2. Known CMV, EBV, HIV or tissue antigen associations were flagged by matching CDR3 amino acid sequences against VDJdb and McPAS-TCR. Pre-ART, post-ART and control groups were compared with Wilcoxon signed-rank tests and Holm-Bonferroni correction. Not all clones reach the TCRdb copy of this immuneACCESS table, which keeps in-frame sequences only. Checked studies attribute under half of the gap to unresolved V genes and leave the rest unexplained. The V and J calls and clone size are taken from that table; D and trimming were inferred from the DNA. This sample gives about 18,000 clones in total; around 91% of them show up just once. The ten biggest clones cover approximately 9.6% of the sample.

The sequence is built from TRBV2 and TRBJ2-3; 9 central nucleotides agree with TRBD2. The sequences come from unsorted PBMCs, collected 3 years after starting antiretroviral therapy. This TCR came from a man aged 50 to 60 with HIV. The CDR3 reads as follows: CASRYLGGGATDTQYF. At the DNA level, the sequence is TGTGCCAGCCGATACCTCGGCGGGGGGGCCACAGATACGCAGTATTTT.